This T cell receptor (beta chain) was captured in a study of blood T cells in healthy people across ages. This clonotype was observed many times. The antigen is not known. Whole-study findings and limits: Correlation between TCR beta diversity and naive T cell percentage was strong. PBMCs were not sorted, which prevented a conclusive comparison of naive versus antigen-experienced cells.

A second PCR of about 6 to 11 cycles used a sample-barcoded 5' primer and a J-beta primer mix. Individual samples furnished no less than 2.5 million CDR3-containing paired-end reads apiece. TCRdb re-derived calls from the 5' RACE reads in MiXCR, one entry per CDR3 protein. Among about 590,000 distinct CDR3 sequences listed, under 30% were seen once. Germline assignment: CDR1 MNHEY and CDR2 SVGEGT. The ends lost 8 bases at V and 9 bases at J; junction bases unmatched: 13. The CDR3 totals 15 residues. This clonotype originated in a woman of 80 years or more in good health. J is TRBJ2-1 and V is TRBV6-2 or TRBV6-3; 10 nucleotides align to TRBD2. Source material: blood. The CDR3 DNA reads as TGTGCCAGCCGCTCTAGCGGGGGTCAACGTAGTGAGCAGTTCTTC. This encodes CASRSSGGQRSEQFF.